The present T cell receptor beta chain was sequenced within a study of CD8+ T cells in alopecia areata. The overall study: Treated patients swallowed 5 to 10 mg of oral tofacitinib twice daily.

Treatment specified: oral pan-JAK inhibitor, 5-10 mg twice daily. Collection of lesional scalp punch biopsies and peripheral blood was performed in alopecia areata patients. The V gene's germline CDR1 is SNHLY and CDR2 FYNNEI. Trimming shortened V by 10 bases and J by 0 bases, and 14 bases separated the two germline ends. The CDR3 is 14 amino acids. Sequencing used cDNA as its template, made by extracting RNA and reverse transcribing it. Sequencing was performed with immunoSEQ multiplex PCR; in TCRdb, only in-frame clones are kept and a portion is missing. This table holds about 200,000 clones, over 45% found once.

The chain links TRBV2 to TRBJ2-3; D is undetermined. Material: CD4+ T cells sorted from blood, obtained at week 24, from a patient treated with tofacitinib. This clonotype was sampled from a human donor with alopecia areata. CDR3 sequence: CATSRTTSTDTQYF. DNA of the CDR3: TGTGCCACATCGAGAACCACTAGCACAGATACGCAGTATTTT. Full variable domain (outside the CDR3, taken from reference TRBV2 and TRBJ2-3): EPEVTQTPSHQVTQMGQEVILRCVPISNHLYFYWYRQILGQKVEFLVSFYNNEISEKSEIFDDQFSVERPDGSNFTLKIRSTKLEDSAMYFCATSRTTSTDTQYFGPGTRLTVL.